Below, 21 T cell receptor beta chains from the same sample are listed, as sequenced in a study of cytomegalovirus exposure and HLA in healthy donors. The PCR had 60 Vbeta and 13 Jbeta primers. TCRdb keeps only in-frame clones here, not all; method: immunoSEQ multiplex PCR. The table has around 130,000 clones, about four fifths seen once. The sample comprised PBMCs. The receptors come from a woman aged 40 to 49 in good health and CMV-seronegative.

The chain recombines TRBV7-2 with TRBJ2-1; 10 bases line up with TRBD2. V dropped 11 bases and J dropped 6; count of bases not matched to a gene: 10. The CDR3 runs 14 residues. Germline V gene lookup returns CDR1 SGHTA and CDR2 FQGNSA. CDR3 sequence: CASEVASGSNEQFF. DNA for the CDR3: TGTGCCTCTGAGGTGGCTAGCGGGAGCAATGAGCAGTTCTTC.

Here the CDR3 DNA reads TGTGCCAGCAGTGACAAGGAGCAAGAGACCCAGTACTTC. Translated: CASSDKEQETQYF. The chain has TRBV6-1 and TRBJ2-5; unclear D gene. The CDR3 has 13 residues. Germline lookup yields CDR1 MNHNS and CDR2 SASEGT. The V end was cut by 3 bases, the J end by 2 bases, with 7 bases between.

The chain uses TRBV19 and TRBJ1-5, with TRBD1 as a possible D gene (6 bases). Deletions cut 4 bases from V and 5 bases from J, with 9 bases between. This CDR3 has 13 residues. From germline, CDR1 is LNHDA and CDR2 SQIVND (reference sequence). In DNA, the CDR3 is TGTGCCAGTAGTAGTAAGGGGGATCAGCCCCAGCATTTT. It specifies CASSSKGDQPQHF.

This rearrangement joins TRBV19 to TRBJ2-1, with a possible D match to TRBD2 (6 bases). The CDR3 extends over 15 amino acids. V was shortened by 4 bases and J by 10 bases, with 20 bases between the two germline ends. Germline V gene sequence: CDR1 LNHDA, CDR2 SQIVND (reference sequence). The CDR3: CASSTRQTTSPEQFF. The CDR3 DNA sequence: TGTGCCAGTAGTACCAGACAGACTACTAGCCCCGAGCAGTTCTTC.

This clone was recorded only once. The chain employs TRBV7-8 and TRBJ1-2; D is unresolved. The germline V gene has CDR1 SGHVS and CDR2 FQNEAQ. This CDR3 is 13 amino acids long. The ends were cut back, 5 bases at V and 3 bases at J, with 10 bases in the middle. CDR3 residues: CASSAGRDYGYTF. For the CDR3, the DNA is TGTGCCAGCAGCGCTGGCCGGGACTATGGCTACACCTTC. Drawing the rest from reference TRBV7-8 and TRBJ1-2, the complete variable domain is GAGVSQSPRYKVAKRGQDVALRCDPISGHVSLFWYQQALGQGPEFLTYFQNEAQLDKSGLPSDRFFAERPEGSVSTLKIQRTQQEDSAVYLCASSAGRDYGYTFGSGTRLTVV.

For this clone: At one end, the junction sequence differs from germline, possibly due to a read error. This chain joins TRBV15 and TRBJ1-1; maybe TRBD1 (6 bases). Germline V gene sequence: CDR1 LNHNV, CDR2 YYDKDF (reference sequence). This CDR3 has 15 amino acids. CDR3 in DNA: TGTCCCACCAGGGGACCGGAGGGAGTGAGGACTGAAGCTTTCTTT. Its translation: CPTRGPEGVRTEAFF.

J is TRBJ2-4 and V is TRBV2; perhaps TRBD1 as D (6 bases). Germline lookup yields CDR1 SNHLY and CDR2 FYNNEI. CDR3 length: 12 residues. Trimming stripped 8 bases from V and 10 bases from J, with 15 bases between. CDR3 nucleotide sequence: TGTGCCAGCGAACCGGACAGCCGGATTCAGTACTTC. It codes for CASEPDSRIQYF.

This clone was found a few times. The V call is TRBV7-2, the J call TRBJ2-7; 7 bases are a match to TRBD1. This CDR3 spans 14 amino acids. Germline V gene data show CDR1 as SGHTA and CDR2 as FQGNSA. Trimming removed 5 bases from V and 3 bases from J; junction bases left unmatched: 7. CDR3 amino acids: CASSRTRQGYEQYF. CDR3 DNA sequence: TGTGCCAGCAGCCGGACCCGACAGGGCTACGAGCAGTACTTC.

This clone was detected once. The chain carries TRBV11-2 and TRBJ2-7; 9 nucleotides align to TRBD2. Germline CDR1 SGHAT, CDR2 FQNNGV. This CDR3 is 15 amino acids long. Trimming cost V 5 bases and J 6 bases; bases outside gene matches: 11. The DNA of the CDR3 is TGTGCCAGCAGCCCAGATAGCGGGAGTCTCTCCGAGCAGTACTTC. Its translation is CASSPDSGSLSEQYF. The full variable domain, in which reference TRBV11-2 and TRBJ2-7 provide the parts outside the CDR3, is EAGVAQSPRYKIIEKRQSVAFWCNPISGHATLYWYQQILGQGPKLLIQFQNNGVVDDSQLPKDRFSAERLKGVDSTLKIQPAKLEDSAVYLCASSPDSGSLSEQYFGPGTRLTVT.

This clone came up once. The chain employs TRBV21-1 and TRBJ2-7; the listed D gene, TRBD1, was not tested against the DNA. TRBV21-1 is labeled a pseudogene. The CDR3 extends over 14 amino acids. CDR3 region: CASSRDRVGYEQYF. The CDR3 DNA reads as TGTGCCAGCAGCAGAGACAGGGTGGGGTACGAGCAGTACTTC.

V and J are TRBV5-1 and TRBJ1-2, with D possibly matching TRBD1 (5 bases). CDR3 length equals 18 residues. Germline V gene data show CDR1 as SGHRS and CDR2 as YFSETQ. V dropped 0 bases and J dropped 0 bases, with 18 bases sitting between them. The CDR3 DNA reads TGCGCCAGCAGCTTGGTCCCGATGGGGCACCCGACTAACTATGGCTACACCTTC. Residues: CASSLVPMGHPTNYGYTF. The entire variable domain, with the rest obtained from reference TRBV5-1 and TRBJ1-2, is as follows: KAGVTQTPRYLIKTRGQQVTLSCSPISGHRSVSWYQQTPGQGLQFLFEYFSETQRNKGNFPGRFSGRQFSNSRSEMNVSTLELGDSALYLCASSLVPMGHPTNYGYTFGSGTRLTVV.

V gene TRBV4-3 combines with J gene TRBJ2-5; 7 positions match TRBD2. With V trimmed by 4 bases and J by 4 bases, 12 bases remained unmatched. CDR1 and CDR2 from the germline V gene are LGHNA and YSLEER. This CDR3 has 16 residues. CDR3 in amino acids: CASSLRGGASGETQYF. The CDR3 nucleotides are TGCGCCAGCAGCCTCCGGGGAGGGGCGTCCGGAGAGACCCAGTACTTC.

This clone has only one observation. The chain uses TRBV11-3 and TRBJ1-1; D unclear. CDR1 and CDR2 (germline): SGHNT, YENEEA. V lost 3 bases and J 6 bases, leaving 11 bases between the germline ends. CDR3 length equals 13 residues. The CDR3, as DNA: TGTGCCAGCAGCTTGAGGTTCGGGTCTGAAGCTTTCTTT. Its protein is CASSLRFGSEAFF.

The chain couples TRBV7-9 to TRBJ2-1; no clear D gene. Looked up from germline, CDR1 is SEHNR and CDR2 is FQNEAQ (reference sequence). The V end was cut by 7 bases, the J end by 5 bases, with 9 bases between. The CDR3 totals 12 residues. The CDR3 is CASISRDNEQFF. Here the CDR3 DNA reads TGTGCCAGCATAAGCCGGGACAATGAGCAGTTCTTC.

The CDR3 protein is CASSVDGTGRPQHF. CDR3 sequence (DNA): TGTGCCAGCAGCGTAGATGGCACTGGGCGGCCCCAGCATTTT. The V and J genes are TRBV9 and TRBJ1-5, with D unclear. This CDR3 spans 14 amino acids. Trimming took off 0 bases at V and 9 bases at J, with 13 bases between the two ends. Germline CDR1 is SGDLS and CDR2 is YYNGEE.

This chain uses TRBV2 with TRBJ2-1; a possible D gene is TRBD1 (5 bases). The V and J ends lost 1 base and 14 bases respectively, with 6 bases between them. The CDR3 contains 10 residues. CDR1 is SNHLY and CDR2 is FYNNEI in the germline V gene. CDR3 sequence reads: CASSEVREFF. The CDR3, as DNA: TGTGCCAGCAGTGAAGTCAGGGAGTTCTTC.

This chain links TRBV5-1 with TRBJ2-7, with D maybe TRBD2 (6 bases). Trimming stripped 0 bases from V and 0 bases from J, with 10 bases between. This CDR3 contains 15 residues. The V gene's germline CDR1 is SGHRS and CDR2 YFSETQ. CDR3 DNA: TGCGCCAGCAGCTTGGTGGCGGGGCGCTCCTACGAGCAGTACTTC. Its protein is CASSLVAGRSYEQYF. Supplemented by reference TRBV5-1 and TRBJ2-7, the full variable domain reads KAGVTQTPRYLIKTRGQQVTLSCSPISGHRSVSWYQQTPGQGLQFLFEYFSETQRNKGNFPGRFSGRQFSNSRSEMNVSTLELGDSALYLCASSLVAGRSYEQYFGPGTRLTVT.

This chain uses TRBV4-2 with TRBJ1-1; tentatively, D is TRBD1 (6 bases). The CDR3 length is 14 residues. V lost 10 bases to trimming and J lost 5 bases, with 20 bases between them. Germline V gene data show CDR1 as LGHNA and CDR2 as YNFKEQ. As DNA, the CDR3 is TGTGCCATCTCGACGGACAGTCTGAGGACTGAAGCTTTCTTT. Amino acid sequence: CAISTDSLRTEAFF.

Notes on this clone: At the DNA level, this CDR3 is encoded by other sequences in the same sample as well. V usage is TRBV6-6 and J usage is TRBJ1-5; 7 nucleotides align to TRBD1. The junction had 3 bases not matched to a gene; V was cut back by 0 bases and J by 7 bases. Looked up from germline, CDR1 is MNHNY and CDR2 is SVGAGI (reference sequence). The CDR3 extends over 14 amino acids. This chain's CDR3 is CASSYSDRRQPQHF. CDR3 coding DNA: TGTGCCAGCAGTTACTCGGACAGGCGCCAGCCCCAGCATTTT.

This clone was detected a few times. The rearrangement joins TRBV5-5 to TRBJ1-5; 8 bases are a match to TRBD1. This CDR3 contains 15 residues. V lost 1 base, J lost 3 bases, and 3 bases stayed unmatched. Germline loops: CDR1 SGHKS, CDR2 YYEKEE (reference sequence). For the CDR3, the DNA is TGTGCCAGCAGCTTGCTGACAGGGGCCAATCAGCCCCAGCATTTT. Amino acid sequence: CASSLLTGANQPQHF.

This clone has a handful of counts. Other DNA sequences of this sample code for an identical CDR3. The chain carries TRBV28 and TRBJ2-5; maybe TRBD1 (7 bases). The CDR3 sequence is 14 residues long. The V gene's germline CDR1 is MDHEN and CDR2 SYDVKM. V lost 1 base and J 2 bases, leaving 8 bases between the germline ends. The CDR3, as DNA: TGTGCCAGCAGTTTATCAGGGGGGCAAGAGACCCAGTACTTC. It encodes CASSLSGGQETQYF.